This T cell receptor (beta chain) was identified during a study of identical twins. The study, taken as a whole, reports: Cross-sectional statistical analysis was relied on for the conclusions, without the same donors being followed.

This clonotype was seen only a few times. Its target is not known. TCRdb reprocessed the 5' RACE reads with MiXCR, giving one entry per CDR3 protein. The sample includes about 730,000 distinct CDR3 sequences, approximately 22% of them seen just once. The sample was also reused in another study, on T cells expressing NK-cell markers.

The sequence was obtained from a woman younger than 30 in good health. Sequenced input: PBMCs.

The CDR3 here is CSGVADEQFF. The CDR3, as DNA: TGCAGTGGTGTGGCCGATGAGCAGTTCTTC. The chain is built from TRBV20-1 and TRBJ2-1, with D uncertain. Germline CDR1 and CDR2: DFQATT and SNEGSKA (reference sequence). The CDR3 has 10 amino acids. V lost 7 bases and J 8 bases, leaving 9 bases between the germline ends.